The 16 T cell receptor beta chains given below trace back to one sample, sequenced in a study of cytomegalovirus exposure and HLA in healthy donors. 60 Vbeta and 13 Jbeta primers were used in PCR. Profiling relied on immunoSEQ multiplex PCR, and the TCRdb table lists in-frame clones only, not all of them. The ten most abundant clones cover over 1.5% of a sample with over 100,000 clones. What was sequenced was PBMCs. All receptors derive from a woman in her thirties or forties in good health and CMV-seropositive.

As regards this clone: Other nucleotide sequences from this sample produce the same CDR3. The rearrangement links TRBV27 to TRBJ1-2; a possible D gene is TRBD1 (5 bases). The germline CDR1 and CDR2 sequences are MNHEY and SMNVEV (reference sequence). The CDR3 length is 14 residues. V lost 2 bases and J lost 4, with 11 bases in between. The CDR3 here is CASSLGTGSYGYTF. The CDR3 DNA is TGTGCCAGCAGTTTAGGGACTGGTAGCTATGGCTACACCTTC.

The chain combines TRBV19 with TRBJ2-2; 14 bases map to TRBD2. Trimming took 0 bases from V and 4 from J; bases not matched to a gene: 7. The length of the CDR3 is 19 residues. Germline V gene lookup returns CDR1 LNHDA and CDR2 SQIVND (reference sequence). The CDR3 protein is CASSIERLAGGSSTGELFF. The CDR3 bases are TGTGCCAGTAGTATAGAAAGACTAGCGGGGGGGAGCTCCACCGGGGAGCTGTTTTTT.

The CDR3 is CASSAGLAGVSGELFF. CDR3 nucleotides: TGTGCCAGCAGTGCTGGGCTAGCGGGAGTATCGGGGGAGCTGTTTTTT. The chain carries TRBV6-1 and TRBJ2-2, with 10 bases lining up with TRBD2. Germline trimming cut 4 bases from V and 8 bases from J; bases unmatched to any gene: 10. CDR1 is MNHNS, CDR2 SASEGT, per germline. This CDR3 region has 16 residues.

This chain joins TRBV5-1 and TRBJ2-1; the D gene is possibly TRBD1 (7 bases). In germline, CDR1 is SGHRS, CDR2 YFSETQ. The CDR3 covers 16 residues. V was shortened by 0 bases and J by 9 bases, with 19 bases between the two germline ends. The CDR3 reads CASSLAVPGRGAEQFF. The CDR3 DNA follows: TGCGCCAGCAGCTTGGCCGTGCCGGGCAGGGGGGCTGAGCAGTTCTTC.

This chain's CDR3 is CASSLGAFQPQHF. The CDR3 region has the DNA TGTGCCAGCAGTTTGGGGGCTTTTCAGCCCCAGCATTTT. V gene TRBV27 combines with J gene TRBJ1-5, with a tentative D call TRBD1 (6 bases). There are 13 residues in the CDR3. The V gene's germline CDR1 is MNHEY and CDR2 SMNVEV (reference sequence). Trimming pared 3 bases from V and 6 bases from J, leaving 9 bases between.

The chain employs TRBV7-3 and TRBJ2-1, with D perhaps TRBD2 (6 bases). V dropped 2 bases and J dropped 0 bases, with 14 bases sitting between them. The CDR3 has 17 amino acids. The germline V gene encodes CDR1 SGHTA and CDR2 FQGTGA. The CDR3 sequence: CASSLLGRGSSYNEQFF. CDR3 nucleotide sequence: TGTGCCAGCAGCTTATTGGGGCGGGGCTCCTCCTACAATGAGCAGTTCTTC.

The V call is TRBV28, the J call TRBJ1-5; no firm D call. CDR3 size: 14 residues. CDR1 is MDHEN, CDR2 SYDVKM, per germline. With 6 bases removed from V and 6 bases from J, the gap between germline ends came to 15 bases. The CDR3, as DNA: TGTGCCAGCAGACATACTGGGGAGGGTCAGCCCCAGCATTTT. This translates into CASRHTGEGQPQHF. The whole variable domain, remainder taken from reference TRBV28 and TRBJ1-5, is DVKVTQSSRYLVKRTGEKVFLECVQDMDHENMFWYRQDPGLGLRLIYFSYDVKMKEKGDIPEGYSVSREKKERFSLILESASTNQTSMYLCASRHTGEGQPQHFGDGTRLSIL.

The chain joins TRBV5-5 to TRBJ2-1; 7 bases match TRBD2. The CDR3 covers 15 residues. CDR1 is SGHKS and CDR2 is YYEKEE in the germline V gene (reference sequence). The J segment lost 6 bases and the V segment lost 4 bases, leaving 10 bases of the junction unmatched. The CDR3 DNA follows: TGTGCCAGCAGCCCCTTAGCGGGTCTGGGCAATGAGCAGTTCTTC. Translated: CASSPLAGLGNEQFF.

The DNA for the CDR3 is TGTGCCAGCGGTACAGGGAGGGGGGAGCAGTACTTC. This gives the protein CASGTGRGEQYF. This chain connects TRBV14 to TRBJ2-7, with D tentatively TRBD2 (7 bases). The CDR3 sequence is 12 residues long. Germline loops: CDR1 SGHDN, CDR2 FVKESK. The V and J ends lost 8 bases and 7 bases respectively, with 15 bases between them.

The genes are TRBV7-2 and TRBJ1-1; no firm D call. V was shortened by 3 bases and J by 2 bases, with 10 bases between the two germline ends. This CDR3 region has 14 residues. Germline V gene data show CDR1 as SGHTA and CDR2 as FQGNSA. In DNA form, the CDR3 reads TGTGCCAGCAGCTTCGCGAGGACTAACACTGAAGCTTTCTTT. Translated, it gives CASSFARTNTEAFF.

The chain employs TRBV5-1 and TRBJ1-1; 9 bases line up with TRBD1. CDR1 and CDR2 (germline): SGHRS, YFSETQ. V lost 2 bases and J lost 6; bases outside the gene matches: 5. This CDR3 region has 14 residues. This CDR3 reads CASSLGTGRSEAFF. DNA of the CDR3: TGCGCCAGCAGCTTAGGGACAGGGCGGTCTGAAGCTTTCTTT.

The V gene is TRBV7-3, the J gene TRBJ2-5; 8 bases are a match to TRBD2. Germline V gene sequence: CDR1 SGHTA, CDR2 FQGTGA. J gave up 5 bases and V 3 bases, and 8 bases lay outside the gene matches. The CDR3 is 15 amino acids. CDR3 region: CASSFLAGLGETQYF. The CDR3, as DNA: TGTGCCAGCAGCTTCCTAGCGGGCCTTGGTGAGACCCAGTACTTC.

The CDR3 coding sequence is TGTGCCAGCAGCTTATTCGGACTAATAACAGATACGCAGTATTTT. Translating gives CASSLFGLITDTQYF. This chain links TRBV7-2 with TRBJ2-3, with a tentative D call TRBD2 (6 bases). CDR1 is SGHTA and CDR2 is FQGNSA in the germline V gene. There are 15 residues in the CDR3. Deletions cut 2 bases from V and 3 bases from J, with 12 bases between.

This chain links TRBV4-3 with TRBJ1-4, with 7 positions matching TRBD1. The V gene end was trimmed by 4 bases and the J gene end by 14 bases; junction bases not matched to a gene: 4. The germline V gene encodes CDR1 LGHNA and CDR2 YSLEER. The CDR3 is 11 residues long. The CDR3 here is CASSLGTALFF. CDR3 bases: TGCGCCAGCAGCCTCGGGACAGCCCTGTTTTTT.

V and J are TRBV19 and TRBJ2-1; 7 nucleotides line up with TRBD2. V lost 3 bases to trimming and J lost 4 bases; unmatched junction nucleotides: 6. This CDR3 has 15 residues. The V gene's germline CDR1 is LNHDA and CDR2 SQIVND (reference sequence). CDR3 sequence (DNA): TGTGCCAGTAGTATCAGCCTAGCGGCATACAATGAGCAGTTCTTC. Protein sequence: CASSISLAAYNEQFF.

The CDR3 reads CASSVATGSEAFF. CDR3 DNA sequence: TGTGCCAGCAGCGTCGCTACAGGGAGTGAAGCTTTCTTT. The V call is TRBV9, the J call TRBJ1-1; possible D gene TRBD1, 6 bases. Germline-derived CDR1 and CDR2 are SGDLS and YYNGEE. The CDR3 runs to 13 residues. Trimming stripped 2 bases from V and 7 bases from J, with 12 bases between. Using reference TRBV9 and TRBJ1-1 for the parts outside the CDR3, the full variable domain is DSGVTQTPKHLITATGQRVTLRCSPRSGDLSVYWYQQSLDQGLQFLIQYYNGEERAKGNILERFSAQQFPDLHSELNLSSLELGDSALYFCASSVATGSEAFFGQGTRLTVV.